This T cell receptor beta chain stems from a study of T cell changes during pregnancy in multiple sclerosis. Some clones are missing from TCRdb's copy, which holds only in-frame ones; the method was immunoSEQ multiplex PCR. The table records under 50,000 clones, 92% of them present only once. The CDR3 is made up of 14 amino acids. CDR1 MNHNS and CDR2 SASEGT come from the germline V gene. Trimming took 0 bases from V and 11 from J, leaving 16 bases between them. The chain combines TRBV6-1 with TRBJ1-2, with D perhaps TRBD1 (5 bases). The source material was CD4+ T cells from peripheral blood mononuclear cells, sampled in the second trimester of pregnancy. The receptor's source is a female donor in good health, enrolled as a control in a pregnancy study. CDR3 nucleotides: TGTGCCAGCAGTGAAGCAGGAGCAGGGAAGATGTACACCTTC. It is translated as CASSEAGAGKMYTF.